This T cell receptor beta chain is drawn from a study of metastatic and nonmetastatic thyroid tumors. Study details: Samples came from malignant and benign thyroid patients, and repertoires were compared across blood and tumor or nodule tissue.

Per germline, CDR1 MGHRA and CDR2 YSYEKL. Trimming removed 1 base at V and 7 bases at J, with 8 bases between. CDR3 length: 13 residues. For this clone: What it recognizes is unknown.

As originally analysed: Across clinicopathological groups, CDR3 differences served as the basis for building a distant-metastasis classifier for papillary thyroid cancer. TCRdb reanalyzed the PCR reads with MiXCR. For this entry, the V and J calls and clone size follow TCRdb and not the study's own pipeline. The sample holds 30,000 to 35,000 clones, 30% to 40% seen once. None of the patients had undergone any treatment ahead of thyroid surgery. General study findings and limits: Relative to benign nodules, malignant thyroid tumors were reportedly characterized by significantly elevated TCR beta diversity in blood and tumor.

This clonotype was sampled from a female donor with papillary thyroid cancer or a benign thyroid nodule (not recorded which). Some clones in this sample may be carry-over from other donors' samples. Sequenced sample: tumor tissue. The chain has TRBV4-1 and TRBJ1-5, with D perhaps TRBD1 (6 bases). The CDR3: CASSQVGGQPQHF. In DNA form, the CDR3 reads TGCGCCAGCAGCCAAGTGGGGGGCCAGCCCCAGCATTTT.